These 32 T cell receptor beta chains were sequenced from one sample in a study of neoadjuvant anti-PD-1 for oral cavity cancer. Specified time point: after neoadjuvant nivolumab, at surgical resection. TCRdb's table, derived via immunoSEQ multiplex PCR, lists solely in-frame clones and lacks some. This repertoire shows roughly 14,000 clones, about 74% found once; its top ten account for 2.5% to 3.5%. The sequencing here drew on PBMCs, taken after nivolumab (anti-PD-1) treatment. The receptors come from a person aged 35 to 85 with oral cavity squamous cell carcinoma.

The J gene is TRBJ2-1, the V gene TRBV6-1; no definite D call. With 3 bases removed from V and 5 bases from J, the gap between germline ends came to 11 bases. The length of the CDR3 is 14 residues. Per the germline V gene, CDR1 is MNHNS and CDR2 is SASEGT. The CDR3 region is CASSDGQLNNEQFF. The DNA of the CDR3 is TGTGCCAGCAGTGATGGTCAGCTTAACAATGAGCAGTTCTTC.

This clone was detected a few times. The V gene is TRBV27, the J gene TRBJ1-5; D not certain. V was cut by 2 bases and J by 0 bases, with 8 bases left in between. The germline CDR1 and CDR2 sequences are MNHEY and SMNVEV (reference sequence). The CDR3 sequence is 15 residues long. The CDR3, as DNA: TGTGCCAGCAGTTTAAGGGCCGGTAGCAATCAGCCCCAGCATTTT. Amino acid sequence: CASSLRAGSNQPQHF.

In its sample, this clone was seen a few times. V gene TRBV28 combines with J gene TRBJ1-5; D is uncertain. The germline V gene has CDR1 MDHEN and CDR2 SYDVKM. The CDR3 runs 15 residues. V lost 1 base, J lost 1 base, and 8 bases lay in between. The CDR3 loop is CASSLLLASNQPQHF. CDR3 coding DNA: TGTGCCAGCAGTTTATTGCTCGCGAGCAATCAGCCCCAGCATTTT.

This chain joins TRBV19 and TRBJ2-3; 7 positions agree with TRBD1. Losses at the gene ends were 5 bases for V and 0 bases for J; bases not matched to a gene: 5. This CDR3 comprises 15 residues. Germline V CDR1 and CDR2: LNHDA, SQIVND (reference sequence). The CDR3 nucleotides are TGTGCCAGTAGTGAAACAGGGGCAAGCACAGATACGCAGTATTTT. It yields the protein CASSETGASTDTQYF.

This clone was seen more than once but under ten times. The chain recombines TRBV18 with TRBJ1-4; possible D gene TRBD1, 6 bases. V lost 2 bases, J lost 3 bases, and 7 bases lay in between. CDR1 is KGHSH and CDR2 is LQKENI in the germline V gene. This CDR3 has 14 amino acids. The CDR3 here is CASSPRTANEKLFF. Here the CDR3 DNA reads TGTGCCAGCTCACCAAGGACAGCTAATGAAAAACTGTTTTTT.

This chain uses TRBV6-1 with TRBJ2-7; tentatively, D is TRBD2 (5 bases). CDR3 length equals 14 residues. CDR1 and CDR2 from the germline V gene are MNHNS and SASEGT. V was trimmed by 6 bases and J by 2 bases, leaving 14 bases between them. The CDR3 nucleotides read TGTGCCAGCAGCCGAAACCGGGGAACCTACGAGCAGTACTTC. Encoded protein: CASSRNRGTYEQYF.

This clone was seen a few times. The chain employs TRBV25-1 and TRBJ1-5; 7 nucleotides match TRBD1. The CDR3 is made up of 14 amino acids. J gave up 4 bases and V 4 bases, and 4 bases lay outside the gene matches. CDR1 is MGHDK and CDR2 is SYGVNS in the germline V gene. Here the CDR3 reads CASSAKQGNQPQHF. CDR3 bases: TGTGCCAGCAGTGCTAAACAGGGGAATCAGCCCCAGCATTTT.

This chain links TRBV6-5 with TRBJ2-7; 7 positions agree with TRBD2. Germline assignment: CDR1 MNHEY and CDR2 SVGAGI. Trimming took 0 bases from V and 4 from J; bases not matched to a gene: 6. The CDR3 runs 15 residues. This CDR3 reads CASSYSEGRGYEQYF. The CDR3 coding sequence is TGTGCCAGCAGTTACTCCGAGGGGAGGGGATACGAGCAGTACTTC.

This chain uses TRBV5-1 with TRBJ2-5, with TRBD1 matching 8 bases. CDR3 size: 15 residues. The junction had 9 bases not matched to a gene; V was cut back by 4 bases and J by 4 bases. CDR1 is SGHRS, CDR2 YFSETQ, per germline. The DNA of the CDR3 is TGCGCCAGCAGCGCCGGGGGACAGGCGGTAGAGACCCAGTACTTC. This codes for CASSAGGQAVETQYF.

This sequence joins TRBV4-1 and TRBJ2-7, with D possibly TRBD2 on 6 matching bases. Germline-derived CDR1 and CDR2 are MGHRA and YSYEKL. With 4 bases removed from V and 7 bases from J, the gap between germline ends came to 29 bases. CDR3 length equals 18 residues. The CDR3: CASSPILGLSLFVGEQYF. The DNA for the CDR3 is TGCGCCAGCAGCCCGATTCTGGGACTCTCCCTTTTTGTGGGAGAGCAGTACTTC.

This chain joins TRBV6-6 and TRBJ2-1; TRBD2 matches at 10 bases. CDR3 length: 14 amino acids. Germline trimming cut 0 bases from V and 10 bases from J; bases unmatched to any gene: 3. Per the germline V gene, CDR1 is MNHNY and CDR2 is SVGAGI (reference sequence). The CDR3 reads CASSYSTSGKEQFF. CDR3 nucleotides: TGTGCCAGCAGTTACTCTACTAGCGGGAAAGAGCAGTTCTTC.

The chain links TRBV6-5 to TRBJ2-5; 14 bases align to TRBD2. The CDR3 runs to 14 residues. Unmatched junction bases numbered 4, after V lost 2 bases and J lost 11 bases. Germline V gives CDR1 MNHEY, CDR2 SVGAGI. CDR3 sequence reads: CASSYRGLAGGQYF. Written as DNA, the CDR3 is TGTGCCAGCAGTTACAGAGGACTAGCGGGAGGACAGTACTTC.

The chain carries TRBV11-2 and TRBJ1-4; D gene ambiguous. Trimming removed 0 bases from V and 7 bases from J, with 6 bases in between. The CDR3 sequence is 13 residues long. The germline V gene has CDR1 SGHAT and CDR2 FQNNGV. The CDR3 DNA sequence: TGTGCCAGCAGCTTAGATTTGGGTGAAAAACTGTTTTTT. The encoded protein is CASSLDLGEKLFF. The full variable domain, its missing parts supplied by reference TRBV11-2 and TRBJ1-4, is EAGVAQSPRYKIIEKRQSVAFWCNPISGHATLYWYQQILGQGPKLLIQFQNNGVVDDSQLPKDRFSAERLKGVDSTLKIQPAKLEDSAVYLCASSLDLGEKLFFGSGTQLSVL.

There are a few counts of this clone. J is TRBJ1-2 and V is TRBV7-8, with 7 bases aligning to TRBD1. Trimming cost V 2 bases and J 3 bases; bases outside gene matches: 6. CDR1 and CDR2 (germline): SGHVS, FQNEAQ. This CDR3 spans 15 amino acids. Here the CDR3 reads CASSLFRDRDYGYTF. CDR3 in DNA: TGTGCCAGCAGCTTATTCAGAGACAGGGACTATGGCTACACCTTC.

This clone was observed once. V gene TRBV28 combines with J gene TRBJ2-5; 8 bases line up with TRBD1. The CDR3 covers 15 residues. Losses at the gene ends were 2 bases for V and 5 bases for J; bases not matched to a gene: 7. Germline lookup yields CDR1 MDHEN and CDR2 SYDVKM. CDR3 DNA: TGTGCCAGCAGTTTAATTGGCAGGGGGCGGGAGACCCAGTACTTC. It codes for CASSLIGRGRETQYF.

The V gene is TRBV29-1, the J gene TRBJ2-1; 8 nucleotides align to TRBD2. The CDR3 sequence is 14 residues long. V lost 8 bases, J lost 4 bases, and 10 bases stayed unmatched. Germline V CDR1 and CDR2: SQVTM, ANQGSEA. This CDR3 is CSTGLGGGYNEQFF. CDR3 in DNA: TGCAGCACGGGACTAGGGGGAGGATACAATGAGCAGTTCTTC.

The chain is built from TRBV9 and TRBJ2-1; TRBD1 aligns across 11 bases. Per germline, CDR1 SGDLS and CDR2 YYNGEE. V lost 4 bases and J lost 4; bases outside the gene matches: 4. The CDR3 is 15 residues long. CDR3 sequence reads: CASSNGQGAYNEQFF. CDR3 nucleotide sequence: TGTGCCAGCAGCAACGGACAGGGGGCTTACAATGAGCAGTTCTTC.

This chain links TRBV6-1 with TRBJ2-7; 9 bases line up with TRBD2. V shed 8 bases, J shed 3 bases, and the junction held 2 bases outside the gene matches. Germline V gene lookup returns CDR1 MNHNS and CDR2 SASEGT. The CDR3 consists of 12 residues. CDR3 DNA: TGTGCCAGCCTAGCGGGAATCTACGAGCAGTACTTC. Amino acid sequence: CASLAGIYEQYF.

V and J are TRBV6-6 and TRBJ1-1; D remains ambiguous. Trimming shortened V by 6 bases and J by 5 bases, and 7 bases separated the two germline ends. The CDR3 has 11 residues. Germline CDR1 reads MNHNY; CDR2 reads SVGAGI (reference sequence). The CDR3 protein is CASRGGTEAFF. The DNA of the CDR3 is TGTGCCAGCAGGGGTGGGACTGAAGCTTTCTTT.

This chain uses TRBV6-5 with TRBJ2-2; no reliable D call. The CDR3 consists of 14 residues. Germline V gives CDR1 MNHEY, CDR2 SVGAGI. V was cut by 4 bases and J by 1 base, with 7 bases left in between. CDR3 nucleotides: TGTGCCAGCAGTTTCACCAGGAACACCGGGGAGCTGTTTTTT. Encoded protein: CASSFTRNTGELFF.

The CDR3 sequence is CASSVDRGQYGYTF. In DNA form, the CDR3 reads TGTGCCAGCAGCGTAGACAGGGGGCAGTATGGCTACACCTTC. The rearrangement links TRBV9 to TRBJ1-2, with 9 bases identical to TRBD1. This CDR3 is 14 amino acids long. Germline V gene lookup returns CDR1 SGDLS and CDR2 YYNGEE. The V and J ends lost 0 bases and 5 bases, in that order; junction bases with no gene match: 2. The complete variable domain, with remaining parts taken from reference TRBV9 and TRBJ1-2, reads DSGVTQTPKHLITATGQRVTLRCSPRSGDLSVYWYQQSLDQGLQFLIQYYNGEERAKGNILERFSAQQFPDLHSELNLSSLELGDSALYFCASSVDRGQYGYTFGSGTRLTVV.

The CDR3 sequence: CASRAGGAEEKLFF. The DNA for the CDR3 is TGTGCCAGCAGGGCAGGGGGCGCCGAGGAAAAACTGTTTTTT. The J gene is TRBJ1-4, the V gene TRBV6-5; 8 nucleotides line up with TRBD1. This CDR3 is 14 amino acids long. The germline CDR1 and CDR2 sequences are MNHEY and SVGAGI. V lost 6 bases and J lost 8; bases outside the gene matches: 8.

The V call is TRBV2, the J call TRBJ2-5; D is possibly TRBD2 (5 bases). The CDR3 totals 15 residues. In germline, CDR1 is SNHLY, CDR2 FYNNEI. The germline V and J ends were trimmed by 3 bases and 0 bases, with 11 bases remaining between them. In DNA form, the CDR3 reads TGTGCCAGCAGTGAGGAGGCTCTGTACCAAGAGACCCAGTACTTC. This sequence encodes CASSEEALYQETQYF.

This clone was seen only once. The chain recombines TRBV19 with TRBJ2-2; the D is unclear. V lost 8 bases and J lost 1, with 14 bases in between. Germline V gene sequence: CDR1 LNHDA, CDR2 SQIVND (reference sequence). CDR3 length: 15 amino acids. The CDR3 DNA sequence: TGTGCCAGTCGACACACCGATTTGAACACCGGGGAGCTGTTTTTT. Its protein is CASRHTDLNTGELFF.

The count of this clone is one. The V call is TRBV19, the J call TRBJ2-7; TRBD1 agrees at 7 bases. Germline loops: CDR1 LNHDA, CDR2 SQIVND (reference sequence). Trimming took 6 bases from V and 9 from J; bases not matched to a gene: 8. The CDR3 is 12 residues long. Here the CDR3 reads CASRDNRGVQYF. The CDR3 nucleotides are TGTGCCAGTAGGGACAACAGGGGTGTGCAGTACTTC.

CDR3 bases: TGTGCCAGCAGTTTATACCCAGGGCCTCCCTACGAGCAGTACTTC. It is translated as CASSLYPGPPYEQYF. The V gene is TRBV27, the J gene TRBJ2-7; weak D call: TRBD1 (5 bases). The CDR3 length is 15 residues. Germline-derived CDR1 and CDR2 are MNHEY and SMNVEV (reference sequence). Trimming removed 1 base at V and 2 bases at J, with 12 bases between.

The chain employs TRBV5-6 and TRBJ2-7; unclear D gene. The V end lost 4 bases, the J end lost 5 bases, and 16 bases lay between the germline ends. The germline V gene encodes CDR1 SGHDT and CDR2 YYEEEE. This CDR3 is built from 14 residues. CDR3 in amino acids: CASSPYKGINEQYF. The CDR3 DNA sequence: TGTGCCAGCAGCCCGTACAAAGGCATCAACGAGCAGTACTTC.

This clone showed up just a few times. CDR3 coding DNA: TGTGCCAGCAGCTTAGGATCTCCGTGGGCTAGCGGGACCAACGAGCAGTACTTC. This codes for CASSLGSPWASGTNEQYF. V and J are TRBV11-2 and TRBJ2-7; 9 bases match TRBD2. The V segment lost 1 base and the J segment 5 bases; nucleotides outside the gene matches: 15. This CDR3 has 18 residues. Germline V gene data show CDR1 as SGHAT and CDR2 as FQNNGV. The variable domain in full, completed from reference TRBV11-2 and TRBJ2-7, reads EAGVAQSPRYKIIEKRQSVAFWCNPISGHATLYWYQQILGQGPKLLIQFQNNGVVDDSQLPKDRFSAERLKGVDSTLKIQPAKLEDSAVYLCASSLGSPWASGTNEQYFGPGTRLTVT.

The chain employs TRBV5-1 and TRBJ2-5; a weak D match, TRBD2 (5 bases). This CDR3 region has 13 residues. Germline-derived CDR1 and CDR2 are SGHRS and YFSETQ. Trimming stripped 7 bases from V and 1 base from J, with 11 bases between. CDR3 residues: CASSRELQETQYF. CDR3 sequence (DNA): TGCGCCAGCTCCCGGGAACTCCAAGAGACCCAGTACTTC.

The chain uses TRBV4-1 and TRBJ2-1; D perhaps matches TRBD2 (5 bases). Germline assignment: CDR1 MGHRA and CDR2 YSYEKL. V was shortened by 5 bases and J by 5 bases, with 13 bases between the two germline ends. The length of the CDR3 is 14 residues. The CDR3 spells CASSRLASDNEQFF. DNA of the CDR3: TGCGCCAGCAGCAGGCTAGCATCCGACAATGAGCAGTTCTTC.

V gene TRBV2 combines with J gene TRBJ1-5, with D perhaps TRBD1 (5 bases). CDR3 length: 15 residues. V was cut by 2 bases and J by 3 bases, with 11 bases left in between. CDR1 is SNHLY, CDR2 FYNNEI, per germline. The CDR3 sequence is CASSERQGLNQPQHF. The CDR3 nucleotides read TGTGCCAGCAGTGAAAGGCAGGGTCTCAATCAGCCCCAGCATTTT.

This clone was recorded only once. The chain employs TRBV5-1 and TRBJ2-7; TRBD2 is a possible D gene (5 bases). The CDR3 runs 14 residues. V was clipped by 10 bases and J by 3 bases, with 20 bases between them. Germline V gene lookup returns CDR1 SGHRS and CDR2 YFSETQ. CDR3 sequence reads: CAQHPGSNDYEQYF. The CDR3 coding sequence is TGCGCCCAGCATCCTGGGAGTAACGACTACGAGCAGTACTTC.